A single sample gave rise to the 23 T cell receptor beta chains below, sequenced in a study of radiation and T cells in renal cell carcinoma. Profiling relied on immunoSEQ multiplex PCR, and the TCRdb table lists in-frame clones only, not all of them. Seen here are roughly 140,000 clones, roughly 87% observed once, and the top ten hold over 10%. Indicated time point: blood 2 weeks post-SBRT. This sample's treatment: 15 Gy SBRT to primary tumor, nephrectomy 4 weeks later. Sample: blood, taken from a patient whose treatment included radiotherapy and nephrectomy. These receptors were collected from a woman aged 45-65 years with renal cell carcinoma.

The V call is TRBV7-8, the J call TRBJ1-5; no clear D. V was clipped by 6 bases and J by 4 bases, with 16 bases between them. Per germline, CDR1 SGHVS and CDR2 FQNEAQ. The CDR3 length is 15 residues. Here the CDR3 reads CASSKSGRGNQPQHF. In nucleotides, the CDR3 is TGTGCCAGCAGTAAAAGTGGTAGAGGAAATCAGCCCCAGCATTTT.

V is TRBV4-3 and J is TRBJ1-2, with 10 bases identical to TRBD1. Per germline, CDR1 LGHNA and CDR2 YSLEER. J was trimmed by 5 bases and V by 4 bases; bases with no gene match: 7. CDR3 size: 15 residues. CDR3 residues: CASSPGQGDFYGYTF. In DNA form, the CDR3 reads TGCGCCAGCAGCCCTGGACAGGGGGACTTTTATGGCTACACCTTC.

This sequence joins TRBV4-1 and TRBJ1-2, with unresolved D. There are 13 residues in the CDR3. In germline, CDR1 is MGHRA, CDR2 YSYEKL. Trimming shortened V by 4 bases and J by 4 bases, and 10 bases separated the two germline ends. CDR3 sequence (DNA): TGCGCCAGCAGCCCGAGGTCGGTCTATGGCTACACCTTC. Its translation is CASSPRSVYGYTF.

The CDR3 DNA is TGCGCCAGCAGCCAAGAACGTACAGGGATAAATGAAAAACTGTTTTTT. Its protein is CASSQERTGINEKLFF. This chain connects TRBV4-1 to TRBJ1-4; D might be TRBD1 (6 bases). Trimming stripped 0 bases from V and 5 bases from J, with 13 bases between. Germline lookup yields CDR1 MGHRA and CDR2 YSYEKL. This CDR3 spans 16 amino acids.

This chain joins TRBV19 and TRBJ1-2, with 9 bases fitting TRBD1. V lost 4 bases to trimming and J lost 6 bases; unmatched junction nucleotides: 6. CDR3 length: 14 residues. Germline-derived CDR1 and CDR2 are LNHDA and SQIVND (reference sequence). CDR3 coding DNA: TGTGCCAGTAGTAGGACGACAGGGGGAAATGGCTACACCTTC. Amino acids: CASSRTTGGNGYTF.

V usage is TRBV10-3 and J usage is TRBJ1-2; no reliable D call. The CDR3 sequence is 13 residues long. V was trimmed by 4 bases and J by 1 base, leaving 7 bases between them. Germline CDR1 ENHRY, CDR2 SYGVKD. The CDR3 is CAISGPGNYGYTF. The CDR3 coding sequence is TGTGCCATCAGTGGACCGGGTAACTATGGCTACACCTTC.

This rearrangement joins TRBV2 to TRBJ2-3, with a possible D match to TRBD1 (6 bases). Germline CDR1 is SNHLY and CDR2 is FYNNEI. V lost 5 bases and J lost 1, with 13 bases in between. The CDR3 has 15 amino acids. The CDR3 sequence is CASSTTGIGTDTQYF. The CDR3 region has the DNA TGTGCCAGCAGTACTACAGGGATAGGCACAGATACGCAGTATTTT.

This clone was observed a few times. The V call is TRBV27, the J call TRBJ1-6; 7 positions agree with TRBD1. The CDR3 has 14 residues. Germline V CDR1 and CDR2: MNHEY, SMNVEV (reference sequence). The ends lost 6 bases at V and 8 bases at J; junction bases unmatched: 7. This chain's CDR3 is CASRTGWVDSPLHF. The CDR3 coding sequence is TGTGCCAGCAGGACAGGGTGGGTGGATTCACCCCTCCACTTT.

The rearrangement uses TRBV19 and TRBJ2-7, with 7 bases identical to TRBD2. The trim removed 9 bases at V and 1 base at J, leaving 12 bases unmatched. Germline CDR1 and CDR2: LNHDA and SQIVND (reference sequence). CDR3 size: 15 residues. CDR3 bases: TGTGCCAGCCAACTATCAGCGGGGACTTCCTACGAGCAGTACTTC. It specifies CASQLSAGTSYEQYF.

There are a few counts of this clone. CDR3 DNA: TGTGCCAGCTCACCACCGTCAGGGAAGGAGACCCAGTACTTC. Its translation: CASSPPSGKETQYF. The rearrangement joins TRBV18 to TRBJ2-5; possible D gene TRBD1, 5 bases. V lost 0 bases and J lost 5, with 10 bases in between. Germline loops: CDR1 KGHSH, CDR2 LQKENI. The CDR3 is 14 residues long. Filled out from reference TRBV18 and TRBJ2-5, the complete variable domain reads NAGVMQNPRHLVRRRGQEARLRCSPMKGHSHVYWYRQLPEEGLKFMVYLQKENIIDESGMPKERFSAEFPKEGPSILRIQQVVRGDSAAYFCASSPPSGKETQYFGPGTRLLVL.

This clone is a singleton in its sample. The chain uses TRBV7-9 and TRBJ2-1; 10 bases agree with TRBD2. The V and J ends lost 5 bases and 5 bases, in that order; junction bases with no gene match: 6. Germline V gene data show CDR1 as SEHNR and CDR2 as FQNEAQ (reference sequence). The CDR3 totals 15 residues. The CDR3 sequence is CASSKRTSGDNEQFF. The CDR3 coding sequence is TGTGCCAGCAGCAAACGGACTAGCGGAGACAATGAGCAGTTCTTC.

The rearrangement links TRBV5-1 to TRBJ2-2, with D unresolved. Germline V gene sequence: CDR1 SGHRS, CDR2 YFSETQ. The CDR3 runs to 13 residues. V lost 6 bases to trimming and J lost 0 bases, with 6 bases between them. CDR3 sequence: CASMGPNTGELFF. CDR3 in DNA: TGCGCCAGCATGGGCCCGAACACCGGGGAGCTGTTTTTT.

The CDR3 protein is CASSRSGLDTGELFF. In nucleotides, the CDR3 is TGTGCCAGCTCAAGAAGTGGGTTAGACACCGGGGAGCTGTTTTTT. The genes are TRBV2 and TRBJ2-2, with D uncertain. CDR1 is SNHLY, CDR2 FYNNEI, per germline. The CDR3 length is 15 residues. Trimming shortened V by 8 bases and J by 3 bases, and 16 bases separated the two germline ends.

CDR3 nucleotide sequence: TGCGCCAGCACCCTGGAGGGGGGGCTTGAGCAGTTCTTC. Translating gives CASTLEGGLEQFF. The J gene is TRBJ2-1, the V gene TRBV5-1; D is perhaps TRBD2 (7 bases). V lost 6 bases to trimming and J lost 9 bases, with 16 bases between them. The CDR3 extends over 13 amino acids. The germline gives CDR1 SGHRS, CDR2 YFSETQ.

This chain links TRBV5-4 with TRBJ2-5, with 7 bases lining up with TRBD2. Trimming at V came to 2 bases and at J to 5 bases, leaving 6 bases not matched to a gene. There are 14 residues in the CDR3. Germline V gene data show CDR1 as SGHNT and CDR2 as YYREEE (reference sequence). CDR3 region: CASSLNGGLETQYF. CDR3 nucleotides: TGTGCCAGCAGCTTAAACGGGGGGTTGGAGACCCAGTACTTC.

Here the CDR3 DNA reads TGTGCCAGCAGCTTATCCGGGGAGCTGTTTTTT. Protein product: CASSLSGELFF. The chain couples TRBV7-6 to TRBJ2-2; the D is unclear. CDR3 length: 11 residues. Trimming took 2 bases from V and 6 from J, leaving 1 base between them. Germline V gene data show CDR1 as SGHVS and CDR2 as FNYEAQ.

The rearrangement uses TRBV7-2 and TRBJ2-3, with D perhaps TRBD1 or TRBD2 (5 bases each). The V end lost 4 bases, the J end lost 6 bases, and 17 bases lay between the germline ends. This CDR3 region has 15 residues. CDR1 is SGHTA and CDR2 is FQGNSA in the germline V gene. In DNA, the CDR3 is TGTGCCAGCAGCTCCCAACGGGACGGCCAGGATACGCAGTATTTT. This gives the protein CASSSQRDGQDTQYF.

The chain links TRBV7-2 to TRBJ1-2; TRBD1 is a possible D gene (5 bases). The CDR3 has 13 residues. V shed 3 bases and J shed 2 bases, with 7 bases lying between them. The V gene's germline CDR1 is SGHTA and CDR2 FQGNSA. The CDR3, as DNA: TGTGCCAGCAGCTTTGACAGAAACTATGGCTACACCTTC. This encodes CASSFDRNYGYTF. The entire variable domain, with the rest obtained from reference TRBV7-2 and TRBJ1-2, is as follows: GAGVSQSPSNKVTEKGKDVELRCDPISGHTALYWYRQSLGQGLEFLIYFQGNSAPDKSGLPSDRFSAERTGGSVSTLTIQRTQQEDSAVYLCASSFDRNYGYTFGSGTRLTVV.

The CDR3 DNA is TGCAGCGTGGGGGTGAACAGGGGCCAAGAGACCCAGTACTTC. Encoded protein: CSVGVNRGQETQYF. This chain uses TRBV29-1 with TRBJ2-5; TRBD1 matches at 7 bases. This CDR3 is built from 14 residues. With V trimmed by 6 bases and J by 1 base, 8 bases remained unmatched. Germline V lookup: CDR1 SQVTM, CDR2 ANQGSEA.

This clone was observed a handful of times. Here the CDR3 DNA reads TGTGCCAGCAGACCAACGGAGGGCGAGCAGTACTTC. As protein: CASRPTEGEQYF. This chain joins TRBV6-6 and TRBJ2-7; D may be TRBD2 (6 bases). This CDR3 comprises 12 residues. Germline V gene sequence: CDR1 MNHNY, CDR2 SVGAGI (reference sequence). V was shortened by 6 bases and J by 6 bases, with 12 bases between the two germline ends.

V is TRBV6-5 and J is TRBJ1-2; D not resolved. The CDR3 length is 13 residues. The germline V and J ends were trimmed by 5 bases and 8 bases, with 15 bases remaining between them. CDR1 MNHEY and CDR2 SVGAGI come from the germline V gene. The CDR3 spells CASSTDEAGGYTF. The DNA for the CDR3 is TGTGCCAGCAGTACCGATGAGGCCGGGGGCTACACCTTC.

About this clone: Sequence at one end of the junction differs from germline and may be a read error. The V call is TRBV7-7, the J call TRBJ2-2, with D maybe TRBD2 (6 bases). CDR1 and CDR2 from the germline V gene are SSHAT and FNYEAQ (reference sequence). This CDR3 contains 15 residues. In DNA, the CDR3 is TGTGCTAGCAGCTCACCGGGACCGGAGGGCCGGGAGCTGTTTTTT. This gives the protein CASSSPGPEGRELFF. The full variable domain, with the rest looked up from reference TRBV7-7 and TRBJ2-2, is GAGVSQSPRYKVTKRGQDVTLRCDPISSHATLYWYQQALGQGPEFLTYFNYEAQPDKSGLPSDRFSAERPEGSISTLTIQRTEQRDSAMYRCASSSPGPEGRELFFGEGSRLTVL.

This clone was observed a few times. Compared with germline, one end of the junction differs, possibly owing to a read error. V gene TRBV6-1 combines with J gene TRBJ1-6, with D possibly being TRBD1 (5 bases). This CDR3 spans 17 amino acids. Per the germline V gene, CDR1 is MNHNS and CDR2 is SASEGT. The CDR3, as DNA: TGTGCCAGCAGTGAGAGGGGTTCCCGAACCTATCATTCACCCCTCCACTTT. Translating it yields CASSERGSRTYHSPLHF.